This T cell receptor (beta chain) was obtained from a study of PD-1 blockade in classical Hodgkin lymphoma. This clone was seen once. Assay: immunoSEQ multiplex PCR; the TCRdb copy retains only in-frame clones and omits some. Found here are 25,000 to 35,000 clones, about two thirds of them singletons; the top ten hold approximately 14%. Germline values: CDR1 MNHNS, CDR2 SASEGT. With V trimmed by 5 bases and J by 7 bases, 5 bases remained unmatched. This CDR3 region has 12 residues. No patient escaped relapse after autologous stem cell transplantation, and brentuximab vedotin exposure varied. Sample: peripheral blood mononuclear cells (PBMCs), taken before the second cycle of nivolumab. The genes are TRBV6-1 and TRBJ2-7, with 7 bases identical to TRBD2. This TCR was sampled from a human donor with classical Hodgkin lymphoma. The CDR3 nucleotides read TGTGCCAGCAGTCTGGGGGAGGGGGAGCAGTACGTC. This codes for CASSLGEGEQYV.